This TCR beta chain was identified in a study of tumor-infiltrating lymphocytes in primary liver carcinoma. Study-wide background: Treatment of the patients' primary liver carcinoma consisted of surgical resection. Sample yields of productive TCRbeta reads, ranging from roughly 3.65 to 7.5 million, were similar across tissue types.

About this clonotype itself: Its antigen is unknown.

Points from the study as a whole: Paired tumor-adjacent and tumor-blood samples overlapped less than tumor region pairs did.

A primer in the constant region served to generate TCR beta cDNA from roughly 550 ng of total RNA. Three nested multiplex PCR rounds of slightly modified ARM-PCR generated TCR beta libraries. Both of the initial two PCR rounds ran for approximately 10 cycles and employed TRBV1-TRBV30 forward primers alongside a C-beta reverse primer. Using its own MiXCR run on the multiplex PCR reads, TCRdb lists one record per CDR3 protein. This repertoire shows 330,000 or so distinct CDR3 sequences, 65% found once; its top ten account for about 6.5%. Germline DNA was also extracted, while the blood RNA originated from unsorted whole blood. Collection of four milliliters of peripheral blood took place before surgery. The CDR3 length is 14 residues. V lost 1 base to trimming and J lost 5 bases, with 12 bases between them. From germline, CDR1 is MGHRA and CDR2 YSYEKL.

The chain joins TRBV4-1 to TRBJ2-7, with D perhaps TRBD1 or TRBD2 (6 bases each). This sequence was found in a man aged 35 to 55 with primary liver carcinoma and hepatitis B virus infection. Material for sequencing was peripheral blood. Here the CDR3 DNA reads TGCGCCAGCAGCCAAGGCCCGGGGGCCAACGAGCAGTACTTC. It codes for CASSQGPGANEQYF.